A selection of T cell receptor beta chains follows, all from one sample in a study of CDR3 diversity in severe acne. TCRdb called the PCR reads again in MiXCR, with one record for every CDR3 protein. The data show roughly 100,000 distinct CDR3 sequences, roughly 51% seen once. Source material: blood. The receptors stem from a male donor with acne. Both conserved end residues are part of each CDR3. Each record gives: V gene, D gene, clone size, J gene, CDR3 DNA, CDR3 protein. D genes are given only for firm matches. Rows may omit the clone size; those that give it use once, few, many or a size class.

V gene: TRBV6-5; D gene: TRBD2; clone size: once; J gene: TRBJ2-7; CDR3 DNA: TGTGCCAGCAGTTACGGTAGCGGGAGGGGCGTATACGAGCAGTACTTC; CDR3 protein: CASSYGSGRGVYEQYF
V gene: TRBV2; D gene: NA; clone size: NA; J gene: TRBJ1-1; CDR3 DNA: TGTGCCAGCAGCAGCCGGCGACAGAACACTGAAGCTTTCTTT; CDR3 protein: CASSSRRQNTEAFF
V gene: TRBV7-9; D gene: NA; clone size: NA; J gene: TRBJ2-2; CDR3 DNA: TGTGCCAGCAGCTCCCACTGGGTGGTCACCGGGGAGCTGTTTTTT; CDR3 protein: CASSSHWVVTGELFF
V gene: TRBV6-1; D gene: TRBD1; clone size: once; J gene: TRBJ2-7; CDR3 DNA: TGTGCCAGCCAGGGGGCTGGGTACGAGCAGTACTTC; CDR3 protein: CASQGAGYEQYF
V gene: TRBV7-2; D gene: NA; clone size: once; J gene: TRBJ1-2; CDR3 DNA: TGTGCCAGCAGCTTGCCCAACCTCAGGGGCTATGGCTACACCTTC; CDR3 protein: CASSLPNLRGYGYTF
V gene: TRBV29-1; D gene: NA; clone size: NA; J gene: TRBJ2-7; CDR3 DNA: TGCAGCGTTGAAGATGAACAGACCTACGAGCAGTACTTC; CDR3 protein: CSVEDEQTYEQYF
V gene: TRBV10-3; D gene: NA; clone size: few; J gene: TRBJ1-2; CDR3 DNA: TGTGCCATCAGTGAGCCGAAGGACAGCGCTAACTATGGCTACACCTTC; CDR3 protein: CAISEPKDSANYGYTF
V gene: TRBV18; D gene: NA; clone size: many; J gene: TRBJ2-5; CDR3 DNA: TGTGCCAGCTCACCAACCGGGTGGGTACAAGAGACCCAGTACTTC; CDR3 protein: CASSPTGWVQETQYF
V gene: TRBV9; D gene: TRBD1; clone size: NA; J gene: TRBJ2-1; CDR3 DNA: TGTGCCAGCAGCGCCGGGACAGCCTCCACTGAGCAGTTCTTC; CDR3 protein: CASSAGTASTEQFF
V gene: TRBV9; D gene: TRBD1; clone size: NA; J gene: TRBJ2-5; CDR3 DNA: TGTGCCAGCAGCGTAGGGGACAGGGGGCTTAGCCAGTACTTC; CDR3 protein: CASSVGDRGLSQYF
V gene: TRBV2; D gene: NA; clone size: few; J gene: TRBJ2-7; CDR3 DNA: TGTGCCAGCAGTGAGTCCCAGCCCGGGATCACCTACGAGCAGTACTTC; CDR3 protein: CASSESQPGITYEQYF
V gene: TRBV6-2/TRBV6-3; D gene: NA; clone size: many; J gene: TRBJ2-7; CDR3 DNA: TGTGCCAGCAGTCCAGCCGACAGTTCAGCGCAGTACTTC; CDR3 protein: CASSPADSSAQYF
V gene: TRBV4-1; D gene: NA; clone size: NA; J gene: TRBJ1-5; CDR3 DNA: TGCGCCAGCAGCCAAGCGCTTGATCAGCCCCAGCATTTT; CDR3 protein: CASSQALDQPQHF
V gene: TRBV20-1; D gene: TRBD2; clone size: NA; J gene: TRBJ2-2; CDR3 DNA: TGCAGTGCTCCTGGGAGCGGGAGTATAACCGGGGAGCTGTTTTTT; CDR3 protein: CSAPGSGSITGELFF
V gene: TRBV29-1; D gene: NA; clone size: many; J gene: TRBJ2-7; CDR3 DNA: TGCAGCGTCCTCAGCGGGCCGGGGGAGCAGTACTTC; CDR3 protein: CSVLSGPGEQYF
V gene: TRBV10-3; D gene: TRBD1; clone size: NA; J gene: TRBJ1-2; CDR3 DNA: TGTGCCATCAGTGTCCCAGGGGGAGAAAACTATGGCTACACCTTC; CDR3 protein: CAISVPGGENYGYTF
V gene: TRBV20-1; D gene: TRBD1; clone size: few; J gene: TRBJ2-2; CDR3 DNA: TGCAGTGCATTGGGACAGGGGACTAGTGGCGGGGAGCTGTTTTTT; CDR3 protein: CSALGQGTSGGELFF
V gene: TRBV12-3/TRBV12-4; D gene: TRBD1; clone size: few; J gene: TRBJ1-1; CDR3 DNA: TGTGCCAGCAGTTTAGCCCCCGGGACAGCGAACACTGAAGCTTTCTTT; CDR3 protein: CASSLAPGTANTEAFF
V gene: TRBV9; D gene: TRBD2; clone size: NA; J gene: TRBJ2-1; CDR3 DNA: TGTGCCAGCAGCGGAACTAGCGGGACAAGGGATGAGCAGTTCTTC; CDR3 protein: CASSGTSGTRDEQFF
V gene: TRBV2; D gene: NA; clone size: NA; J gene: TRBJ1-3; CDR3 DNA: TGTGCCAGCGGTGAAGGACCAAGGGGCAGCTCTGGAAACACCATATATTTT; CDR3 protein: CASGEGPRGSSGNTIYF
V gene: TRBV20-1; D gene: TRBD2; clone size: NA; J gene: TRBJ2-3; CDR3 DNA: TGCAGTGCTAGTCCTAGCGGGAGGGCCACAGATACGCAGTATTTT; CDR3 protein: CSASPSGRATDTQYF
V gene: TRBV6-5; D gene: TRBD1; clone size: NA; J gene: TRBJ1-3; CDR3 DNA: TGTGCCAGCAGCGACAGGGGCCTTGGAAACACCATATATTTT; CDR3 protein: CASSDRGLGNTIYF
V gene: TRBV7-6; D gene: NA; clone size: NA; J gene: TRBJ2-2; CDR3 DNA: TGTGCCAGCAGCTTAGGCGTAAACACCGGGGAGCTGTTTTTT; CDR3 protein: CASSLGVNTGELFF
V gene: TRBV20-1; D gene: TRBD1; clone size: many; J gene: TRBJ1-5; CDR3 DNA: TGCAGTGCGGGACAGGGGGAAAGCAATCAGCCCCAGCATTTT; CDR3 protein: CSAGQGESNQPQHF
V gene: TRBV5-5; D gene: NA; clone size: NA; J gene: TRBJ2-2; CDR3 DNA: TGTGCCGGCCCGGGGTCCTACACCGGGGAGCTGTTTTTT; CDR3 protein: CAGPGSYTGELFF
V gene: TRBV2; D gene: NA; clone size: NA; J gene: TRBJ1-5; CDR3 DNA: TGTGCCAGCAGTGGACGGTACAATCAGCCCCAGCATTTT; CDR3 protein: CASSGRYNQPQHF
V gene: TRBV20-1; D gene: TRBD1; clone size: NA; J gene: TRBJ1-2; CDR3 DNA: TGCAGTGCTAGATTACCCGGGACAGGGGGCTATGGCTACACCTTC; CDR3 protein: CSARLPGTGGYGYTF